The T cell receptor (beta chain) under discussion was sequenced for a study of CD8+ T cells in alopecia areata. Study outcomes and limitations: It was less clear whether patients shared TCRs than it was in mice, possibly because of HLA.

Extraction and reverse transcription of RNA yielded cDNA as the sequencing template. Profiling relied on immunoSEQ multiplex PCR, and the TCRdb table lists in-frame clones only, not all of them. The sample gives 90,000 to 120,000 clones, 55% to 75% of which show up once; 20% to 25% is in the top ten. Germline assignment: CDR1 LGHNA and CDR2 YSLEER. The V gene end was trimmed by 3 bases and the J gene end by 7 bases; junction bases not matched to a gene: 6. The CDR3 runs to 15 residues. In regard to this clone: As yet, its antigen is unknown.

The sequence was obtained from a human donor in good health. Sequencing was carried out using CD8+ T cells sorted from blood. This chain connects TRBV4-3 to TRBJ2-1, with 10 bases matching TRBD1. CDR3 protein: CASSHAGTGVNEQFF. CDR3 in DNA: TGCGCCAGCAGCCACGCTGGGACAGGGGTGAATGAGCAGTTCTTC.